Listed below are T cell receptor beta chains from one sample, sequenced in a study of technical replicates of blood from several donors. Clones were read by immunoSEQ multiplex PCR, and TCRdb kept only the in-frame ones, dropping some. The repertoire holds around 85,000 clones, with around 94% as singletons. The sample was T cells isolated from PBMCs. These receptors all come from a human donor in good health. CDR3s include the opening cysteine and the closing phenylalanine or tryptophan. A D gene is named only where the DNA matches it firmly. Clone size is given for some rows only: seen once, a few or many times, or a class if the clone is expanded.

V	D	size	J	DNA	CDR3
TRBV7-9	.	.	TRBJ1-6	TGTGCCAGCAGCTTAGTCCGGGGGGATTCACCCCTCCACTTT	CASSLVRGDSPLHF
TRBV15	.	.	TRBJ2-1	TGTGCCACCAGCTGGATTCTATCGGGAACCGACCGCAATGAGCAGTTCTTC	CATSWILSGTDRNEQFF
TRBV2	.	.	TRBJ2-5	TGTGCCAGCAGTGATGGAGACCTCAAAGAGACCCAGTACTTC	CASSDGDLKETQYF
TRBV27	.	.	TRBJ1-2	TGTGCCAGCAGTTTATTGGGAGAGAGAACTAACTATGGCTACACCTTC	CASSLLGERTNYGYTF
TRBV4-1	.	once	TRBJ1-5	TGCGCCAGCAGCCAGGGACACGGCGGCAATCAGCCCCAGCATTTT	CASSQGHGGNQPQHF
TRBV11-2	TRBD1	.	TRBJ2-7	TGTGCCAGCAGGGGAATCAGGGGGCGCTACGAGCAGTACTTC	CASRGIRGRYEQYF
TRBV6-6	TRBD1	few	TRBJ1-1	TGTGCCAGCAGACAGACAGGGCTGAACACTGAAGCTTTCTTT	CASRQTGLNTEAFF
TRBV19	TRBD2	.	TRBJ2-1	TGTGCCAGTAGTCCCCGGTTCCTGGGTCCTTTGGCGGGAGGGCCATATGAGCAGTTCTTC	CASSPRFLGPLAGGPYEQFF
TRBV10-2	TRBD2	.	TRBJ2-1	TGCGCCAGCAGCCGCGGGACTAGCGGGAGGGCACGTGAGCAGTTCTTC	CASSRGTSGRAREQFF
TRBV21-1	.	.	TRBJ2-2	TGTGCCAGCAGCAACTTCGTGGGTGAGCGGGGGGGCTGGAACACCGGGGAGCTGTTTTTT	CASSNFVGERGGWNTGELFF
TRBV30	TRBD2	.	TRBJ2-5	TGTGCCTGGATTGCGGGGGGGCCAGAGACCCAGTACTTC	CAWIAGGPETQYF
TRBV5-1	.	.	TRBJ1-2	TGCGCCAGCAGCTTGGGCGTGAACAGGGACGGCTACACCTTC	CASSLGVNRDGYTF
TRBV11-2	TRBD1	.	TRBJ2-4	TGTGCCAGCACTTGGACAGGGAATAAAAACATTCAGTACTTC	CASTWTGNKNIQYF
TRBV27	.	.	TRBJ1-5	TGTGCCAGCAGTTTATCCTGGGGGGAAAGCAATCAGCCCCAGCATTTT	CASSLSWGESNQPQHF
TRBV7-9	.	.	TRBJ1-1	TGTGCCAGCAGCTTAGTCGGGACTAACACTGAAGCTTTCTTT	CASSLVGTNTEAFF
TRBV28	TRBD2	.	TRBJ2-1	TGTGCCAGCAGTTTCCGACTAGCTCAGTTCTTC	CASSFRLAQFF
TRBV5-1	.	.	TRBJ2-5	TGCGCCAGCAGCGTAGGGGGCCAAGAGACCCAGTACTTC	CASSVGGQETQYF
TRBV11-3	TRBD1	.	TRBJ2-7	TGTGCCAGCAGCCCGCGCGGGACAGGGGATGGTACCAGCTCCTACGAGCAGTACTTC	CASSPRGTGDGTSSYEQYF
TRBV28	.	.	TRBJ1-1	TGTGCCAGCAAGACAACGGGACTCGGCATCAACACTGAAGCTTTCTTT	CASKTTGLGINTEAFF
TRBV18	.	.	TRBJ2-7	TGTGCCAGCTCACCAATCTACAGGGCTGCCTACGAGCAGTACTTC	CASSPIYRAAYEQYF
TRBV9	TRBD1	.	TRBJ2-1	TGTGCCAGCAGCCCGACAGGGGGAGACGAGCAGTTCTTC	CASSPTGGDEQFF
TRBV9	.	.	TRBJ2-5	TGTGCCAGCAGCGCGGCTAGCAGTCCTTACCAAGAGACCCAGTACTTC	CASSAASSPYQETQYF
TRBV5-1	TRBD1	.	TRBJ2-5	TGCGCCAGCAGCTGGGACAGACGGCGCCAAGAGACCCAGTACTTC	CASSWDRRRQETQYF
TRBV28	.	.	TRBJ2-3	TGTGCCAGCAGACGAAAACAGGGGACTAGCACAGATACGCAGTATTTT	CASRRKQGTSTDTQYF
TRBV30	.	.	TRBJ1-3	TGTGCCTGGACGAAGAAGACAGCGGGCTCTGGAAACACCATATATTTT	CAWTKKTAGSGNTIYF
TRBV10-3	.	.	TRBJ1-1	TGTGCCATCAGTGATCCTTTGAACACTGAAGCTTTCTTT	CAISDPLNTEAFF
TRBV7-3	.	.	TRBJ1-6	TGTGCCAGCAGCTTAACACCGGGAGTTTCACCCCTCCACTTT	CASSLTPGVSPLHF
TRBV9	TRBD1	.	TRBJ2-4	TGTGCCAGCAGCGCAACTCAGGGGGCTGGCAAAAACATTCAGTACTTC	CASSATQGAGKNIQYF
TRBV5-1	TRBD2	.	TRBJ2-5	TGCGCCAGCAGCTCGGCGGGGGGACTGAAAAAAATGCAAGAGACCCAGTACTTC	CASSSAGGLKKMQETQYF
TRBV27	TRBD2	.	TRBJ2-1	TGTGCCAGCCAGACTAGCGGGGGATACAATGAGCAGTTCTTC	CASQTSGGYNEQFF
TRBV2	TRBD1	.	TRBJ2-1	TGTGCCAGCAGGGGACAGGGTAACAATGAGCAGTTCTTC	CASRGQGNNEQFF
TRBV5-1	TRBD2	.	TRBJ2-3	TGCGCCAGCAGCTTGGGACTAGCGGGGGGGGATACGCAGTATTTT	CASSLGLAGGDTQYF
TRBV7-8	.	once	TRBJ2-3	TGTGCCAGCAGCCCACTCCCCAGGGTTGCAGATACGCAGTATTTT	CASSPLPRVADTQYF
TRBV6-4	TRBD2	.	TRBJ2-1	TGTGCCAGCAGAGGGGAGGGTTTCGGCAATGAGCAGTTCTTC	CASRGEGFGNEQFF
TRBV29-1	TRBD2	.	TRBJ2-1	TGCAGCGTGGGACGGGGGGCCTACAATGAGCAGTTCTTC	CSVGRGAYNEQFF
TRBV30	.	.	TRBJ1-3	TGTGCCTGGAGTTTCTTCCTCTCTGGAAACACCATATATTTT	CAWSFFLSGNTIYF